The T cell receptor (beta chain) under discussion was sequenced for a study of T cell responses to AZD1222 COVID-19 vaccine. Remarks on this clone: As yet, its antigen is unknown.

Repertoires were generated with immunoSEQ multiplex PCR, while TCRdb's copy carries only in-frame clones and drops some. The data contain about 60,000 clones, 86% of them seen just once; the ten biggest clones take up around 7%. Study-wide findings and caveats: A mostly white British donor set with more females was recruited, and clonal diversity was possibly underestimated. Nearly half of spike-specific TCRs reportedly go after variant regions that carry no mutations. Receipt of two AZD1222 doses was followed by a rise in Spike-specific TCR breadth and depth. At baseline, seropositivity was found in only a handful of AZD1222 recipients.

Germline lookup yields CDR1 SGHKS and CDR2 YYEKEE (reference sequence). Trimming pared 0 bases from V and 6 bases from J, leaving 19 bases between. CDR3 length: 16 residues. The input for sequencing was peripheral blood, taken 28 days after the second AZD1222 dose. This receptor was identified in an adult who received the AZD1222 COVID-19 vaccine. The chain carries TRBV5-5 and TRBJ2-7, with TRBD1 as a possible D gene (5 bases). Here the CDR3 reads CASSLVLLGLRGEQYF. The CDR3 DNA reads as TGTGCCAGCAGCTTGGTTCTCTTGGGGCTGAGAGGCGAGCAGTACTTC.